The 32 T cell receptor beta chains below all came from one sample that was sequenced in a study of T cell repertoires in cytomegalovirus infection (dated by TCRdb to about 2019). Their recognized antigens are unknown. What this sample's treatment or condition label stands for: in vitro stimulation with specific CMV peptide epitopes to enrich CMV-specific T cells. Sequencing used an Illumina HiSeq 1500. Using fastp trimming at Q25 and MiXCR clonotype assembly, TCRdb reanalyzed the public sequencing data and kept in-frame beta chains. Rows merge per CDR3 protein into single entries with the most common DNA and genes. The sample table lists about 770,000 distinct CDR3 sequences, 25% to 30% of them with a count of one. The ten top clones hold 13% of the sample. Source: cultured CD8+ T cells from PBMCs, taken from culture after CMV antigen stimulation. The source of these receptors is a human donor in good health (CMV status not recorded). Some clones in this sample may be carry-over from other donors' samples.

J is TRBJ1-2 and V is TRBV12-3 or TRBV12-4; the D gene is possibly TRBD1 (6 bases). This CDR3 contains 15 residues. V was pared by 6 bases and J by 3 bases, with 17 bases between. The CDR3 sequence: CASRAWGGRDYGYTF. CDR3 sequence (DNA): TGTGCCAGCAGGGCTTGGGGGGGGCGCGACTATGGCTACACCTTC.

V is TRBV20-1 and J is TRBJ1-2; D gene unclear. V lost 0 bases and J lost 4, with 15 bases in between. Germline CDR1 DFQATT, CDR2 SNEGSKA (reference sequence). This CDR3 has 15 amino acids. The CDR3, as DNA: TGCAGTGCTAGAGATAGAGAAAGCCTTTCCTATGGCTACACCTTC. This encodes CSARDRESLSYGYTF.

The chain couples TRBV29-1 to TRBJ2-1; 12 bases agree with TRBD1. This CDR3 contains 14 residues. V lost 6 bases to trimming and J lost 9 bases; unmatched junction nucleotides: 9. Per the germline V gene, CDR1 is SQVTM and CDR2 is ANQGSEA. The CDR3, as DNA: TGCAGCGTCGATCCGGGACAGGGGGCCGGTGAGCAGTTCTTC. It is translated as CSVDPGQGAGEQFF.

This clonotype was seen more than once but under ten times. J is TRBJ1-2 and V is TRBV6-1; TRBD1 is a possible D gene (5 bases). With 8 bases removed from V and 0 bases from J, the gap between germline ends came to 16 bases. Germline values: CDR1 MNHNS, CDR2 SASEGT. CDR3 length equals 15 residues. CDR3 sequence reads: CASGLGTGANYGYTF. The DNA for the CDR3 is TGTGCCAGCGGCTTAGGGACGGGCGCTAACTATGGCTACACCTTC.

The CDR3 sequence: CASSYSRTLGLNGYTF. The CDR3 region has the DNA TGTGCCAGCAGTTACTCGAGAACTCTGGGGTTGAATGGCTACACCTTC. This chain joins TRBV6-2 or TRBV6-3 and TRBJ1-2; D not resolved. The V end was cut by 0 bases, the J end by 6 bases, with 17 bases between. The CDR3 consists of 16 residues. CDR1 and CDR2 (germline): MNHEY, SVGEGT.

Worth noting for this clonotype: One junction end does not reproduce the germline sequence, and a read error may be involved. The rearrangement joins TRBV6-1 to TRBJ2-7; possible D gene TRBD1, 6 bases. The germline gives CDR1 MNHNS, CDR2 SASEGT. The CDR3 runs 15 residues. This CDR3 reads CVSSEVVGAVYEQYF. Here the CDR3 DNA reads TGTGTCAGCAGTGAAGTGGTGGGGGCCGTCTACGAGCAGTACTTC.

Concerning this clonotype: One end of the junction is discordant with germline, which a read error may explain. V usage is TRBV7-9 and J usage is TRBJ2-1; D is unclear. From germline, CDR1 is SEHNR and CDR2 FQNEAQ (reference sequence). This CDR3 is built from 15 residues. The CDR3 region is CASSYADRAVNVQFF. In nucleotides, the CDR3 is TGTGCCAGCAGCTACGCTGATCGGGCCGTGAATGTGCAGTTCTTC.

The CDR3 sequence is CASTSREEGPDTEAFF. CDR3 nucleotide sequence: TGTGCCAGTACCTCACGGGAGGAGGGGCCCGACACTGAAGCTTTCTTT. The chain has TRBV12-3 or TRBV12-4 and TRBJ1-1, with D possibly TRBD1 on 5 matching bases. The CDR3 is made up of 16 amino acids. Trimming shortened V by 9 bases and J by 3 bases, and 23 bases separated the two germline ends.

The chain is built from TRBV27 and TRBJ2-7; tentative D call: TRBD1 (5 bases). This CDR3 spans 13 amino acids. Germline values: CDR1 MNHEY, CDR2 SMNVEV (reference sequence). Trimming cost V 5 bases and J 5 bases, with 13 bases left between them. This CDR3 is CASSKQVSDEQYV. The CDR3, as DNA: TGTGCCAGCAGTAAACAGGTCTCTGACGAGCAGTACGTC.

V usage is TRBV12-3 or TRBV12-4 and J usage is TRBJ1-2; D remains ambiguous. Trimming stripped 4 bases from V and 6 bases from J, with 18 bases between. This CDR3 is 15 amino acids long. The CDR3 DNA sequence: TGTGCCAGCAGTTCAATAGGGTATGGGCCCCATGGCTACACCTTC. Amino acid sequence: CASSSIGYGPHGYTF.

The chain is built from TRBV11-1 and TRBJ2-3; 9 bases are shared with TRBD2. The CDR3 spans 16 residues. Per germline, CDR1 SGHAT and CDR2 FQDESV (reference sequence). V dropped 6 bases and J dropped 5; count of bases not matched to a gene: 12. This chain's CDR3 is CASRPWGGGAEDTQYF. DNA for the CDR3: TGTGCCAGCAGACCCTGGGGCGGGGGGGCCGAAGATACGCAGTATTTT.

In this sample, this clonotype turned up many times. With a much larger clone just one base away, this may be a read error. The chain links TRBV6-1 to TRBJ2-5; no firm D call. The V gene's germline CDR1 is MNHNS and CDR2 SASEGT. This CDR3 has 11 residues. V lost 5 bases to trimming and J lost 5 bases, with 6 bases between them. The CDR3 nucleotides are TGTGCCAGCAGTTACGCGGAGACCCAGTACTTC. This codes for CASSYAETQYF.

This clonotype appeared a few times. V gene TRBV27 combines with J gene TRBJ2-7; D not resolved. Trimming left V 3 bases short and J 3 bases short, with 9 bases between. The CDR3 runs 13 residues. The germline V gene encodes CDR1 MNHEY and CDR2 SMNVEV (reference sequence). CDR3 loop: CASSFARYYEQYF. CDR3 in DNA: TGTGCCAGCAGTTTCGCCCGGTACTACGAGCAGTACTTC.

J is TRBJ2-1 and V is TRBV6-1; 9 nucleotides match TRBD2. Per the germline V gene, CDR1 is MNHNS and CDR2 is SASEGT. The CDR3 totals 14 residues. V shed 5 bases and J 9 bases; nucleotides not matched to a gene: 8. CDR3 nucleotide sequence: TGTGCCAGCAGTAAGGCGGGGGGGCAAAGTGAGCAGTTCTTC. It is translated as CASSKAGGQSEQFF.

This clonotype appeared a few times. The CDR3 protein is CASSPSDLWATEAFF. The CDR3 nucleotides read TGTGCCAGCTCACCCTCCGACCTTTGGGCCACTGAAGCTTTCTTT. V is TRBV18 and J is TRBJ1-1; D gene ambiguous. Deletions cut 3 bases from V and 4 bases from J, with 15 bases between. The CDR3 loop spans 15 amino acids. Germline CDR1 is KGHSH and CDR2 is LQKENI.

The sample holds many counts of this clonotype. This chain links TRBV7-6 with TRBJ1-6; D gene uncertain. Trimming took 5 bases from V and 9 from J, leaving 11 bases between them. The CDR3 sequence is 13 residues long. CDR1 is SGHVS and CDR2 is FNYEAQ in the germline V gene. In DNA, the CDR3 is TGTGCCAGCAGCCCCAAATGGGCTTCACCCCTCCACTTT. Amino acids: CASSPKWASPLHF.

The gene calls are TRBV4-1 and TRBJ1-1; TRBD1 is a possible D gene (6 bases). V was clipped by 3 bases and J by 5 bases, with 19 bases between them. Germline assignment: CDR1 MGHRA and CDR2 YSYEKL. The CDR3 loop spans 16 amino acids. CDR3 amino acids: CASSQVAGQGRTEAFF. In DNA form, the CDR3 reads TGCGCCAGCAGCCAGGTCGCAGGGCAGGGGAGGACTGAAGCTTTCTTT.

This chain connects TRBV9 to TRBJ2-1; TRBD1 is a possible D gene (6 bases). V gave up 0 bases and J gave up 6 bases, with 7 bases separating them. This CDR3 contains 13 residues. Per germline, CDR1 SGDLS and CDR2 YYNGEE. As DNA, the CDR3 is TGTGCCAGCAGCGTAGTCAGGGGCAATGAGCAGTTCTTC. Protein sequence: CASSVVRGNEQFF.

This chain connects TRBV27 to TRBJ2-4; D uncertain. Trimming took off 0 bases at V and 9 bases at J, with 9 bases between the two ends. CDR1 MNHEY and CDR2 SMNVEV come from the germline V gene (reference sequence). The CDR3 contains 13 residues. The CDR3 region is CASSLSDVGIQYF. The CDR3 DNA sequence: TGTGCCAGCAGTTTATCAGACGTGGGCATTCAGTACTTC.

The rearrangement uses TRBV27 and TRBJ2-2, with 12 positions matching TRBD1. CDR1 and CDR2 (germline): MNHEY, SMNVEV (reference sequence). V lost 7 bases, J lost 5 bases, and 8 bases stayed unmatched. This CDR3 contains 16 residues. For the CDR3, the DNA is TGTGCCAGCAATTTCGGGACAGGGGGCAGTACCGGGGAGCTGTTTTTT. It translates to CASNFGTGGSTGELFF.

This clonotype occurred a few times. The gene calls are TRBV7-8 and TRBJ1-5; tentatively, D is TRBD1 (5 bases). This CDR3 spans 15 amino acids. The V gene's germline CDR1 is SGHVS and CDR2 FQNEAQ. Trimming took 1 base from V and 6 from J, leaving 13 bases between them. CDR3 nucleotide sequence: TGTGCCAGCAGCTTAGTGGTAGGGGTGGGTCAGCCCCAGCATTTT. Residues: CASSLVVGVGQPQHF.

This clonotype has a handful of counts. The V call is TRBV6-1, the J call TRBJ2-2; 11 positions match TRBD2. Trimming cost V 6 bases and J 7 bases; bases outside gene matches: 4. CDR3 size: 14 residues. Germline CDR1 reads MNHNS; CDR2 reads SASEGT. The CDR3 coding sequence is TGTGCCAGCAGGACTAGCGGGGTCCTCGGGGAGCTGTTTTTT. This encodes CASRTSGVLGELFF.

J is TRBJ1-2 and V is TRBV6-1; D is possibly TRBD1 (6 bases). Germline V gene lookup returns CDR1 MNHNS and CDR2 SASEGT. This CDR3 comprises 19 residues. V was pared by 0 bases and J by 8 bases, with 28 bases between. CDR3 protein: CASSEAHRRDNQRLRGYTF. In DNA, the CDR3 is TGTGCCAGCAGTGAAGCGCACCGGCGGGACAACCAAAGGCTAAGGGGCTACACCTTC.

The rearrangement links TRBV5-6 to TRBJ1-3; D not resolved. Germline loops: CDR1 SGHDT, CDR2 YYEEEE. V gave up 4 bases and J gave up 7 bases, with 15 bases separating them. The CDR3 is made up of 14 amino acids. The DNA of the CDR3 is TGTGCCAGCAGCCAGATTAGCCCAGGCAACACCATATATTTT. Amino acids: CASSQISPGNTIYF.

The table lists this clonotype with many counts. This chain's CDR3 is CASSIGPPGGGEAFF. As DNA, the CDR3 is TGTGCCAGTAGTATAGGCCCCCCGGGGGGCGGTGAAGCTTTCTTT. The V gene is TRBV19, the J gene TRBJ1-1; possible D gene TRBD1, 6 bases. The CDR3 has 15 amino acids. V lost 1 base and J 7 bases, leaving 16 bases between the germline ends. Germline V gene sequence: CDR1 LNHDA, CDR2 SQIVND (reference sequence).

In this sample, this clonotype turned up many times. The chain couples TRBV27 to TRBJ2-2; D remains ambiguous. The CDR3 consists of 12 residues. Trimming pared 4 bases from V and 4 bases from J, leaving 4 bases between. Per the germline V gene, CDR1 is MNHEY and CDR2 is SMNVEV (reference sequence). CDR3 amino acids: CASSSFTGELFF. Written as DNA, the CDR3 is TGTGCCAGCAGTTCCTTCACCGGGGAGCTGTTTTTT.

This clonotype was observed a few times. CDR3 sequence reads: CAISERGQGNQPQHF. The CDR3 nucleotides read TGTGCCATCAGTGAAAGGGGGCAGGGGAATCAGCCCCAGCATTTT. The chain uses TRBV10-3 and TRBJ1-5; 7 bases agree with TRBD1. Germline CDR1 and CDR2: ENHRY and SYGVKD. Germline trimming cut 3 bases from V and 4 bases from J; bases unmatched to any gene: 6. This CDR3 region has 15 residues.

The chain is built from TRBV19 and TRBJ1-1; D gene ambiguous. V lost 5 bases and J 3 bases, leaving 10 bases between the germline ends. The CDR3 is 13 residues long. Germline V gene data show CDR1 as LNHDA and CDR2 as SQIVND (reference sequence). The CDR3 DNA sequence: TGTGCCAGTAGTTACGGACTTTACACTGAAGCTTTCTTT. It specifies CASSYGLYTEAFF. Together with reference TRBV19 and TRBJ1-1, the CDR3 gives the full variable domain: DGGITQSPKYLFRKEGQNVTLSCEQNLNHDAMYWYRQDPGQGLRLIYYSQIVNDFQKGDIAEGYSVSREKKESFPLTVTSAQKNPTAFYLCASSYGLYTEAFFGQGTRLTVV.

The chain is built from TRBV19 and TRBJ1-1, with D possibly TRBD1 on 5 matching bases. The ends were cut back, 7 bases at V and 1 base at J, with 10 bases in the middle. The germline V gene encodes CDR1 LNHDA and CDR2 SQIVND (reference sequence). The CDR3 is made up of 13 amino acids. The CDR3 sequence: CASTAGPNTEAFF. Here the CDR3 DNA reads TGTGCCAGTACAGCGGGGCCGAACACTGAAGCTTTCTTT. Variable domain in full (rest from reference TRBV19 and TRBJ1-1): DGGITQSPKYLFRKEGQNVTLSCEQNLNHDAMYWYRQDPGQGLRLIYYSQIVNDFQKGDIAEGYSVSREKKESFPLTVTSAQKNPTAFYLCASTAGPNTEAFFGQGTRLTVV.

This clonotype appeared a few times. J is TRBJ2-7 and V is TRBV12-3 or TRBV12-4; TRBD1 aligns across 8 bases. The CDR3 has 15 residues. V shed 3 bases and J 2 bases; nucleotides not matched to a gene: 6. The DNA for the CDR3 is TGTGCCAGCAGTTTCTGGGACAGGATGCCCTACGAGCAGTACTTC. It specifies CASSFWDRMPYEQYF.

V gene TRBV6-2 or TRBV6-3 combines with J gene TRBJ2-7, with 7 bases fitting TRBD1. Looked up from germline, CDR1 is MNHEY and CDR2 is SVGEGT. V shed 3 bases and J 13 bases; nucleotides not matched to a gene: 12. The CDR3 contains 13 residues. In DNA, the CDR3 is TGTGCCAGCAGTTATCCCGGACAGGCAGTGGTATACGTC. Translated, it gives CASSYPGQAVVYV.

V usage is TRBV6-8 and J usage is TRBJ2-3, with a weak D call TRBD1 (5 bases). In germline, CDR1 is MNHGY, CDR2 SAAAGT. CDR3 size: 16 residues. Deletions cut 5 bases from V and 2 bases from J, with 17 bases between. In DNA form, the CDR3 reads TGTGCCAGCAGTCATTCCACAGGAATCCCCACAGATACGCAGTATTTT. Amino acids: CASSHSTGIPTDTQYF.